The next 12 T cell receptor beta chains were all read from a single sample in a study of chemoradiotherapy in HPV16-positive cancers (dated by TCRdb to between 2020 and 2023). Library method: the immunoSEQ multiplex PCR assay. TCRdb's version of the immuneACCESS table is confined to in-frame rearrangements and falls short of the full clone set. An unresolved V gene accounts for under half of the shortfall where checked; the remainder is of unknown origin. For this sample there are approximately 8,800 clones; roughly three quarters appear just once. Roughly a tenth of the sample goes to the ten largest clones. Specimen: tumor tissue, collected from a patient who underwent chemoradiotherapy. These receptors all stem from a human donor with HPV-associated anogenital cancer.

The chain combines TRBV11-3 with TRBJ2-1, with 11 bases aligning to TRBD2. The CDR3 is 16 amino acids. Looked up from germline, CDR1 is SGHNT and CDR2 is YENEEA. V lost 0 bases to trimming and J lost 12 bases; unmatched junction nucleotides: 10. The CDR3 loop is CASSLDRGTSGFRQFF. The DNA for the CDR3 is TGTGCCAGCAGCTTAGATCGGGGGACTAGCGGTTTTAGGCAGTTCTTC. The entire variable domain, with the rest obtained from reference TRBV11-3 and TRBJ2-1, is as follows: EAGVVQSPRYKIIEKKQPVAFWCNPISGHNTLYWYLQNLGQGPELLIRYENEEAVDDSQLPKDRFSAERLKGVDSTLKIQPAELGDSAVYLCASSLDRGTSGFRQFFGPGTRLTVL.

Only a few counts were recorded for this clone. The gene calls are TRBV6-5 and TRBJ2-3; D might be TRBD1 or TRBD2, each matching 6 bases. Germline CDR1 is MNHEY and CDR2 is SVGAGI. The germline V and J ends were trimmed by 2 bases and 4 bases, with 10 bases remaining between them. This CDR3 has 14 residues. Here the CDR3 reads CASSYGGLADTQYF. The CDR3 DNA reads as TGTGCCAGCAGTTACGGGGGGCTCGCAGATACGCAGTATTTT.

This clone was observed a handful of times. The CDR3: CAWNLGQANTEAFF. The CDR3, as DNA: TGTGCCTGGAACCTGGGACAAGCGAACACTGAAGCTTTCTTT. The chain carries TRBV30 and TRBJ1-1, with TRBD1 as a possible D gene (6 bases). CDR1 and CDR2 from the germline V gene are GTSNPN and SVGIG (reference sequence). The CDR3 length is 14 residues. The V end was cut by 4 bases, the J end by 1 base, with 13 bases between. Supplemented by reference TRBV30 and TRBJ1-1, the full variable domain reads SQTIHQWPATLVQPVGSPLSLECTVEGTSNPNLYWYRQAAGRGLQLLFYSVGIGQISSEVPQNLSASRPQDRQFILSSKKLLLSDSGFYLCAWNLGQANTEAFFGQGTRLTVV.

The CDR3 sequence is CASGRGNEQFF. DNA of the CDR3: TGTGCCAGCGGACGCGGAAATGAGCAGTTCTTC. The rearrangement joins TRBV6-5 to TRBJ2-1; the D is unclear. Looked up from germline, CDR1 is MNHEY and CDR2 is SVGAGI. The CDR3 is made up of 11 amino acids. The V end was cut by 8 bases, the J end by 7 bases, with 9 bases between.

The gene calls are TRBV27 and TRBJ2-7; TRBD1 is a possible D gene (5 bases). The V gene lost 5 bases and the J gene lost 1 base, with 12 bases spanning the gap. The CDR3 has 14 amino acids. Germline V gene lookup returns CDR1 MNHEY and CDR2 SMNVEV (reference sequence). For the CDR3, the DNA is TGTGCCAGCAGTCCCCTCGACAGTTCCTACGAGCAGTACTTC. Protein product: CASSPLDSSYEQYF.

V gene TRBV5-4 combines with J gene TRBJ2-1, with 15 bases that match TRBD2. J was trimmed by 11 bases and V by 4 bases; bases with no gene match: 7. Germline CDR1 is SGHNT and CDR2 is YYREEE (reference sequence). The length of the CDR3 is 15 residues. CDR3 DNA: TGTGCCAGCAGCCAATCCGGACTAGCGGGGGGGAAGCAGTTCTTC. Its protein is CASSQSGLAGGKQFF.

This clone was detected only once. This chain links TRBV30 with TRBJ1-4; the D is unclear. The CDR3 runs 12 residues. Germline lookup yields CDR1 GTSNPN and CDR2 SVGIG (reference sequence). V shed 2 bases and J shed 4 bases, with 5 bases lying between them. Written as DNA, the CDR3 is TGTGCCTGGAGTAGCGGTAATGAAAAACTGTTTTTT. This encodes CAWSSGNEKLFF.

The V call is TRBV5-1, the J call TRBJ2-3; no clear D gene. In germline, CDR1 is SGHRS, CDR2 YFSETQ. The CDR3 extends over 16 amino acids. V gave up 4 bases and J gave up 2 bases, with 17 bases separating them. The CDR3 nucleotides are TGCGCCAGCAGCCAAGCAAGTGTCAGCGACACAGATACGCAGTATTTT. This translates into CASSQASVSDTDTQYF.

In nucleotides, the CDR3 is TGTGCCAGCAGCTTCCTCTCCGGAGGGGGGAGTGAGCAGTTCTTC. This sequence encodes CASSFLSGGGSEQFF. This chain connects TRBV11-3 to TRBJ2-1; D tentatively reads TRBD1 or TRBD2 (6 bases each). This CDR3 has 15 amino acids. CDR1 and CDR2 from the germline V gene are SGHNT and YENEEA. The V gene lost 3 bases and the J gene lost 9 bases, with 18 bases spanning the gap. The full variable domain, in which reference TRBV11-3 and TRBJ2-1 provide the parts outside the CDR3, is EAGVVQSPRYKIIEKKQPVAFWCNPISGHNTLYWYLQNLGQGPELLIRYENEEAVDDSQLPKDRFSAERLKGVDSTLKIQPAELGDSAVYLCASSFLSGGGSEQFFGPGTRLTVL.

The chain joins TRBV7-6 to TRBJ2-5; possibly TRBD2 for D (5 bases). V was clipped by 4 bases and J by 5 bases, with 5 bases between them. The CDR3 covers 11 residues. The germline gives CDR1 SGHVS, CDR2 FNYEAQ. The CDR3 DNA sequence: TGTGCCAGCAGCTCGGGGGAGACCCAGTACTTC. Protein product: CASSSGETQYF.

The chain links TRBV6-1 to TRBJ1-1, with a possible D match to TRBD1 (6 bases). The CDR3 is 15 residues long. Germline V gene data show CDR1 as MNHNS and CDR2 as SASEGT. Trimming removed 0 bases at V and 11 bases at J, with 19 bases between. CDR3 sequence: CASSEAREGGVSAFF. In DNA form, the CDR3 reads TGTGCCAGCAGTGAAGCGAGAGAGGGGGGAGTTTCGGCTTTCTTT.

The chain couples TRBV5-1 to TRBJ2-7; no firm D call. The germline gives CDR1 SGHRS, CDR2 YFSETQ. The V end was cut by 4 bases, the J end by 6 bases, with 11 bases between. CDR3 length equals 12 residues. The CDR3 region is CASSAGPREQYF. The CDR3 bases are TGCGCCAGCAGCGCCGGACCCCGCGAGCAGTACTTC.